This T cell receptor beta chain is drawn from a study of radiation and T cells in renal cell carcinoma. Germline V gene data show CDR1 as MDHEN and CDR2 as SYDVKM. The V end lost 2 bases, the J end lost 4 bases, and 12 bases lay between the germline ends. There are 15 residues in the CDR3. The study's findings and limits: No pretreatment tumor biopsies were available for baseline clonotypes. Top tumor clonotypes rose in blood 2 weeks post-radiation, then contracted.

Sequencing was performed with immunoSEQ multiplex PCR; in TCRdb, only in-frame clones are kept and a portion is missing. The table lists about 83,000 clones, roughly 83% of them singletons. Specified time point: blood 4 weeks post-SBRT, at nephrectomy. Treatment of the sample: 15 Gy SBRT to primary tumor, nephrectomy 4 weeks later. Serial blood draws occurred at baseline and 2 and 4 weeks post-SBRT. Clear cell pathology was present in this patient's renal cell carcinoma. In regard to this clone: Its target is unknown.

This chain uses TRBV28 with TRBJ1-3; D ambiguous. Here the sequenced sample was blood, taken from a patient whose treatment included radiotherapy and nephrectomy. The TCR originated in a woman in her sixties with renal cell carcinoma. Here the CDR3 DNA reads TGTGCCAGCAGTTTAGGCCAGGCAAGAGGAAACACCATATATTTT. Its translation is CASSLGQARGNTIYF.